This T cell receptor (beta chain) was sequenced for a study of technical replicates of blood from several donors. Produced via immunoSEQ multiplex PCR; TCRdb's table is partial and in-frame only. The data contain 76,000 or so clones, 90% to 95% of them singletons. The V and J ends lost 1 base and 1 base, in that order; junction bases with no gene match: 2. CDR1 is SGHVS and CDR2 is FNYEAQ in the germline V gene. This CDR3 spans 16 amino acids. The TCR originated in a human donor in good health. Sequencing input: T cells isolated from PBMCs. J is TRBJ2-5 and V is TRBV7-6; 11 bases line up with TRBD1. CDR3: CASSLVGTGGQETQYF. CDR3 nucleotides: TGTGCCAGCAGCTTAGTGGGGACAGGGGGCCAAGAGACCCAGTACTTC.